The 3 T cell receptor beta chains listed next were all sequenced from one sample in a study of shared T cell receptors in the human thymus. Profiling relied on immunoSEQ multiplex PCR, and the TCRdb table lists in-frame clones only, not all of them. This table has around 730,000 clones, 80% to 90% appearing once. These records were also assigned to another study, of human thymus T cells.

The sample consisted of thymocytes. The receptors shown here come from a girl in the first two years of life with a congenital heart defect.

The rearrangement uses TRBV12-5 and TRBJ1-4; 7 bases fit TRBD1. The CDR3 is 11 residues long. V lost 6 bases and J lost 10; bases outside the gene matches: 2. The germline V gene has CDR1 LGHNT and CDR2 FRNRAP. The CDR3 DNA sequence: TGTGCTAGTGGCAGGACAGGAAAACTGTTTTTT. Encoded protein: CASGRTGKLFF.

In DNA, the CDR3 is TGTGCCAGCAGCTCCAAAACAGACAGCTCTGGAAACACCATATATTTT. The encoded protein is CASSSKTDSSGNTIYF. The V gene is TRBV5-5, the J gene TRBJ1-3, with D maybe TRBD1 (5 bases). CDR3 length: 16 amino acids. The V gene lost 3 bases and the J gene lost 0 bases, with 13 bases spanning the gap. Germline V gives CDR1 SGHKS, CDR2 YYEKEE (reference sequence).

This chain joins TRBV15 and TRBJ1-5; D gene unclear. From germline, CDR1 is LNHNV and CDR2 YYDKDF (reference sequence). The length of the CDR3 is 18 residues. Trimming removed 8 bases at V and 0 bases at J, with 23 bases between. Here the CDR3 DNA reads TGTGCCACCTCGCGCCGTGGCGGCGGGATCAATAGCAATCAGCCCCAGCATTTT. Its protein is CATSRRGGGINSNQPQHF.